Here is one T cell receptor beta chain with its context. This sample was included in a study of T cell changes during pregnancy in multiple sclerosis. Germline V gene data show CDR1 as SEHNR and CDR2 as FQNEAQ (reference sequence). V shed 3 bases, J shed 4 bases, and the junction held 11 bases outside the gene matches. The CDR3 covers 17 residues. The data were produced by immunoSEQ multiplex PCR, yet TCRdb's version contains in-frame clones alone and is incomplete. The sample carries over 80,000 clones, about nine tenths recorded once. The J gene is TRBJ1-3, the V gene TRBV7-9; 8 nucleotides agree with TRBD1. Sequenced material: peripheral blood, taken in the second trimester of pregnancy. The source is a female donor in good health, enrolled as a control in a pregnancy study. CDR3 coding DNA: TGTGCCAGCAGCTTCTCCGGGGACAGGAGGGAAGGAAACACCATATATTTT. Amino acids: CASSFSGDRREGNTIYF. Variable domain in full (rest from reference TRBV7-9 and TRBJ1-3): DTGVSQNPRHKITKRGQNVTFRCDPISEHNRLYWYRQTLGQGPEFLTYFQNEAQLEKSRLLSDRFSAERPKGSFSTLEIQRTEQGDSAMYLCASSFSGDRREGNTIYFGEGSWLTVV.